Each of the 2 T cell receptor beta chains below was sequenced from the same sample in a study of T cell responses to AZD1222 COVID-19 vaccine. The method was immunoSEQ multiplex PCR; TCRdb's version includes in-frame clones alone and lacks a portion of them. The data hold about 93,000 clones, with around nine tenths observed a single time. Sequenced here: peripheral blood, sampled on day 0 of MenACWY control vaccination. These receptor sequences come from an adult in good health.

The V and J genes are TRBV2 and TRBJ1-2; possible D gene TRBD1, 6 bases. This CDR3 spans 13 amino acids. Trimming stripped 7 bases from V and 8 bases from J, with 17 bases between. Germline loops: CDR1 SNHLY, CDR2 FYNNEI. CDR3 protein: CASTPEQGWGYTF. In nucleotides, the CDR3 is TGTGCCAGCACCCCTGAACAGGGATGGGGCTACACCTTC.

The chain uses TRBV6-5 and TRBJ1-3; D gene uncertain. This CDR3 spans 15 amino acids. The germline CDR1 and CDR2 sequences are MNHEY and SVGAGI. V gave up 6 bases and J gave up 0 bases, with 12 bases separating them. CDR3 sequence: CASRIDGGSGNTIYF. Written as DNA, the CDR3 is TGTGCCAGCAGGATAGACGGAGGCTCTGGAAACACCATATATTTT.